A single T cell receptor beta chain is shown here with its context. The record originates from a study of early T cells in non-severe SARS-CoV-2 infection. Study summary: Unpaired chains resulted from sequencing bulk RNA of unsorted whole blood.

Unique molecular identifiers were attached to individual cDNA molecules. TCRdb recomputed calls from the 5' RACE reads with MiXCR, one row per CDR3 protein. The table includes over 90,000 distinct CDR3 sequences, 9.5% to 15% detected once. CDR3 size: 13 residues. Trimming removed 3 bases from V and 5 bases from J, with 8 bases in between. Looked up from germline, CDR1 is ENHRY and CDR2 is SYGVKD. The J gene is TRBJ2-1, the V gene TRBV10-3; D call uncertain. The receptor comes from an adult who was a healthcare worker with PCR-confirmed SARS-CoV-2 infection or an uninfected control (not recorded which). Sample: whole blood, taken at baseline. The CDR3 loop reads CAISDNPNNEQFF. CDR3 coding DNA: TGTGCCATCAGTGACAACCCCAACAATGAGCAGTTCTTC.